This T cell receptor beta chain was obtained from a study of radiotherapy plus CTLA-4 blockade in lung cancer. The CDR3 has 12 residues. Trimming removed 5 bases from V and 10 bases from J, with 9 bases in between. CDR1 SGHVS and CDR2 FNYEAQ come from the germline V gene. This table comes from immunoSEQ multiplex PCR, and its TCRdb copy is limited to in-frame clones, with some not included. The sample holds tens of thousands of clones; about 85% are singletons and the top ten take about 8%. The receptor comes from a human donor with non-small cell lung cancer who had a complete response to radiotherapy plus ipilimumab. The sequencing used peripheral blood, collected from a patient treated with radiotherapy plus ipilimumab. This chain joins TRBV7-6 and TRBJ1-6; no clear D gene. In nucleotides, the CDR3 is TGTGCCAGCAGCCGCCCGGGGTCACCCCTCCACTTT. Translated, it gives CASSRPGSPLHF.